The clone carrying this TCR beta chain was counted between two and nine times. As yet, its antigen is unknown. Every bit of the isolated RNA underwent reverse transcription, so sequencing read expressed TCRB transcripts. Measured with immunoSEQ multiplex PCR; TCRdb has only the in-frame clones, and not every one. Of 860,000 or so clones listed, roughly 16% were seen once; the top ten hold about 0.025%. This entry belongs to a study of beta chain features in type 1 diabetes. Study outcomes and limitations: Across all four CD4+ subsets, people with type 1 diabetes showed modestly shorter TCRB CDR3s. Whether TCRB rearrangement is influenced by HLA type was left unresolved in this analysis.

Material: naive CD4+ T cells from blood. This TCR came from a woman aged 18-29 years in good health.

The CDR3 loop reads CASSGQDRALIGNQPQHF. In nucleotides, the CDR3 is TGTGCCAGCAGTGGACAAGACCGGGCCTTAATTGGCAATCAGCCCCAGCATTTT. V usage is TRBV6-1 and J usage is TRBJ1-5; D gene uncertain. V lost 4 bases to trimming and J lost 2 bases, with 21 bases between them. Germline-derived CDR1 and CDR2 are MNHNS and SASEGT. The CDR3 runs 18 residues.